These 7 T cell receptor beta chains came from one sample sequenced in a study of quantifying T cell responses using KT2 cells. Overall study: Reverse transcription used primers in the TCR alpha and beta constant regions.

The cDNA 3' end received a ligated oligonucleotide with a UMI. First-round PCR used three to five cycles and beta primers RC1.1 and RC1.2 covering TRBC1 and TRBC2. TCRdb called the UMI-ligation and nested PCR reads again in MiXCR, with one record for every CDR3 protein. The data show 39,000 or so distinct CDR3 sequences, about 15% seen once. Sequenced: PBMCs spiked with cells of the T cell clone KT2. The receptors come from a human donor.

The chain carries TRBV6-5 and TRBJ1-3, with TRBD1 identical over 7 bases. In germline, CDR1 is MNHEY, CDR2 SVGAGI. Germline trimming cut 6 bases from V and 2 bases from J; bases unmatched to any gene: 10. The CDR3 extends over 16 amino acids. For the CDR3, the DNA is TGTGCCAGCAGATTATCCCCGGGGACAGCTGGAAACACCATATATTTT. Translation gives CASRLSPGTAGNTIYF.

The CDR3 sequence is CSVAGTGRRAYEQYF. DNA of the CDR3: TGCAGCGTTGCGGGGACAGGGAGAAGGGCCTACGAGCAGTACTTC. The rearrangement uses TRBV29-1 and TRBJ2-7; 9 nucleotides align to TRBD1. Trimming at V came to 4 bases and at J to 2 bases, leaving 9 bases not matched to a gene. This CDR3 is built from 15 residues. CDR1 is SQVTM and CDR2 is ANQGSEA in the germline V gene.

The J gene is TRBJ2-7, the V gene TRBV11-2; TRBD2 aligns across 8 bases. The germline V gene has CDR1 SGHAT and CDR2 FQNNGV. The CDR3 is 15 residues long. The V segment lost 5 bases and the J segment 7 bases; nucleotides outside the gene matches: 13. The CDR3 is CASSPRLSGSGEQYF. Here the CDR3 DNA reads TGTGCCAGCAGCCCACGACTAAGCGGGAGTGGGGAGCAGTACTTC.

The rearrangement links TRBV4-2 to TRBJ2-5; D possibly corresponds to TRBD2 (6 bases). Per the germline V gene, CDR1 is LGHNA and CDR2 is YNFKEQ. The V end lost 0 bases, the J end lost 4 bases, and 12 bases lay between the germline ends. This CDR3 is 15 amino acids long. In nucleotides, the CDR3 is TGTGCCAGCAGCCAAGACGGGAGAGGGCCAGAGACCCAGTACTTC. Protein sequence: CASSQDGRGPETQYF.

This clonotype was seen many times. The rearrangement joins TRBV5-1 to TRBJ2-1, with 8 bases aligning to TRBD1. This CDR3 is built from 16 residues. V lost 4 bases to trimming and J lost 2 bases; unmatched junction nucleotides: 8. Per germline, CDR1 SGHRS and CDR2 YFSETQ. CDR3 DNA sequence: TGCGCCAGCAGCACTTCACAGGGGGGCACCTACAATGAGCAGTTCTTC. Translation gives CASSTSQGGTYNEQFF. Full variable domain (remainder filled in from reference TRBV5-1 and TRBJ2-1): KAGVTQTPRYLIKTRGQQVTLSCSPISGHRSVSWYQQTPGQGLQFLFEYFSETQRNKGNFPGRFSGRQFSNSRSEMNVSTLELGDSALYLCASSTSQGGTYNEQFFGPGTRLTVL.

This clonotype turned up a few times. The V gene is TRBV4-3, the J gene TRBJ1-6; D call uncertain. V dropped 6 bases and J dropped 5 bases, with 8 bases sitting between them. The CDR3 is 13 amino acids. Germline V gene data show CDR1 as LGHNA and CDR2 as YSLEER. The CDR3 spells CASRTTDNSPLHF. The CDR3 bases are TGCGCCAGCAGAACAACCGATAATTCACCCCTCCACTTT.

This clonotype turned up a few times. J is TRBJ2-5 and V is TRBV7-8, with D unclear. The CDR3 totals 16 residues. The V end was cut by 4 bases, the J end by 4 bases, with 19 bases between. The V gene's germline CDR1 is SGHVS and CDR2 FQNEAQ. In DNA form, the CDR3 reads TGTGCCAGCAGCTATCGTAGGTTTGCGGAGCGAGAGACCCAGTACTTC. This encodes CASSYRRFAERETQYF.